Here is one T cell receptor beta chain with its context. Its target is not known. This record comes from a study of cytomegalovirus exposure and HLA in healthy donors. Broader study findings: In a later analysis, the majority of CMV-associated beta chains seemingly showed HLA restriction. Among the sequence variants, a highly shared cluster was likely an artifact of sequencing. Prior analysis indicated that the majority of TCR beta V segments exhibited productivity approximately 90% or approximately 30% of the time. A later analysis found common viral pathogens apparently linked to several of the most significant clusters.

Both 60 Vbeta primers and 13 Jbeta primers went into the PCR. Using immunoSEQ multiplex PCR, the repertoire was profiled, and TCRdb retains in-frame clones only, with some absent. This sample has about 190,000 clones; around 79% occur once, and the top ten carry 1.6%. Germline lookup yields CDR1 LGHNT and CDR2 FRNRAP. CDR3 size: 11 residues. V was clipped by 5 bases and J by 4 bases, with 6 bases between them. V is TRBV12-5 and J is TRBJ2-7; D unresolved. What was sequenced was PBMCs. The sequence was collected from a woman between 45 and 60 years old in good health and CMV-seronegative. The chain's CDR3 is CASGPGYEQYF. The CDR3 DNA sequence: TGTGCTAGTGGTCCCGGTTACGAGCAGTACTTC.